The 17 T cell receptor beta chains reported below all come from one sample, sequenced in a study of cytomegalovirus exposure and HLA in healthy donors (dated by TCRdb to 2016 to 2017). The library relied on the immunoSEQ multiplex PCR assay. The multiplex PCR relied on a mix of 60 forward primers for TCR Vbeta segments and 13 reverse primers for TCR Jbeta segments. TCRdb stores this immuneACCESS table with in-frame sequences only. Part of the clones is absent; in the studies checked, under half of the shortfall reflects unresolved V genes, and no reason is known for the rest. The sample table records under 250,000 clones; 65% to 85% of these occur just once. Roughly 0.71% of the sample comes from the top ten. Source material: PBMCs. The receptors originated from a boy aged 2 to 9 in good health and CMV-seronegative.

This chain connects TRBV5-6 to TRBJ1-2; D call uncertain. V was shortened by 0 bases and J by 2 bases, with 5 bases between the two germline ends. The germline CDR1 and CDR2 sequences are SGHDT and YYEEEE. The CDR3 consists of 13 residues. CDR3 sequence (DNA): TGTGCCAGCAGCTTGGGGAGAAACTATGGCTACACCTTC. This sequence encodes CASSLGRNYGYTF.

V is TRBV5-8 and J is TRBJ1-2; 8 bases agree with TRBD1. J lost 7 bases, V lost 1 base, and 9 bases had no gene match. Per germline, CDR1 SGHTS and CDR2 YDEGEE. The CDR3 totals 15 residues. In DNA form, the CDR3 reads TGTGCCAGCAGCTTGAAAGCAGGGGGCGGTTCTGGCTACACCTTC. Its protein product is CASSLKAGGGSGYTF.

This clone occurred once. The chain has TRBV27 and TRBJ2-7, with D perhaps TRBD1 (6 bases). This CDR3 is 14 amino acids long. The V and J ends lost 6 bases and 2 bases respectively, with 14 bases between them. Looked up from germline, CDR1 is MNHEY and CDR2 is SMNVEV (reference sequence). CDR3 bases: TGTGCCAGCAGCCGGGACAACAGACCCTACGAGCAGTACTTC. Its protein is CASSRDNRPYEQYF.

CDR3 residues: CASSSLKQGNYGYTF. The CDR3 bases are TGTGCCAGCAGTTCTCTTAAACAGGGTAACTATGGCTACACCTTC. This sequence joins TRBV7-2 and TRBJ1-2, with D tentatively TRBD1 (6 bases). The germline V gene has CDR1 SGHTA and CDR2 FQGNSA. There are 15 residues in the CDR3. Trimming cost V 6 bases and J 1 base, with 15 bases left between them.

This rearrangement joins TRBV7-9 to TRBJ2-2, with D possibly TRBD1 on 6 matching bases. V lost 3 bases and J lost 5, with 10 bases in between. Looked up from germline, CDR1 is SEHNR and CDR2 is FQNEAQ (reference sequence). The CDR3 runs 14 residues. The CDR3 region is CASSFTGRTGELFF. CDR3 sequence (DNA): TGTGCCAGCAGCTTTACAGGGCGGACCGGGGAGCTGTTTTTT.

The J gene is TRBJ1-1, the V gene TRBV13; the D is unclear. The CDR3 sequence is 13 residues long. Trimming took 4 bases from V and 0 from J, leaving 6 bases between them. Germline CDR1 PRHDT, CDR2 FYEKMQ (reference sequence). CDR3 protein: CASSSSMNTEAFF. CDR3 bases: TGTGCCAGCAGCTCCAGTATGAACACTGAAGCTTTCTTT.

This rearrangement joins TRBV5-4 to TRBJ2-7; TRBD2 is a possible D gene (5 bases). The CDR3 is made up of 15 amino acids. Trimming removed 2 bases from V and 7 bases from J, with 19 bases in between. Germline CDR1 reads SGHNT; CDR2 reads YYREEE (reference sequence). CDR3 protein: CASSFGQVISGEQYF. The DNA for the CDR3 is TGTGCCAGCAGCTTCGGGCAGGTCATATCGGGGGAGCAGTACTTC.

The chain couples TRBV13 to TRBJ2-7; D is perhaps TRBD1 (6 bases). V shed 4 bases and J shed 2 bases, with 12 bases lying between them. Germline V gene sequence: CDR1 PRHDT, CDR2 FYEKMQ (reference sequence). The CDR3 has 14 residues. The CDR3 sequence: CASSSRQATYEQYF. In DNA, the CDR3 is TGTGCCAGCAGCTCTCGACAGGCCACCTACGAGCAGTACTTC. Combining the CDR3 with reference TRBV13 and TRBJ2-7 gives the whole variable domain AAGVIQSPRHLIKEKRETATLKCYPIPRHDTVYWYQQGPGQDPQFLISFYEKMQSDKGSIPDRFSAQQFSDYHSELNMSSLELGDSALYFCASSSRQATYEQYFGPGTRLTVT.

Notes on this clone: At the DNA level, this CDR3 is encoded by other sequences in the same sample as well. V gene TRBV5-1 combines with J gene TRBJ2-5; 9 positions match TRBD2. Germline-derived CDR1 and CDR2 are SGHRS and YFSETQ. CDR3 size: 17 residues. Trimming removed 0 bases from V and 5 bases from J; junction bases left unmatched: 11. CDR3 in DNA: TGCGCCAGCAGCTTGGGGAACTCAAGGCTAGCGGGGGAGACCCAGTACTTC. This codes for CASSLGNSRLAGETQYF.

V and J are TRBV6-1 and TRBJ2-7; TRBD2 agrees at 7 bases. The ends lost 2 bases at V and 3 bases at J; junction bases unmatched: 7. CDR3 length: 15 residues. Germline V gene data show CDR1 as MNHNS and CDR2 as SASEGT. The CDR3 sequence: CASSEPGSGYYEQYF. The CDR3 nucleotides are TGTGCCAGCAGTGAACCGGGTAGCGGGTACTACGAGCAGTACTTC.

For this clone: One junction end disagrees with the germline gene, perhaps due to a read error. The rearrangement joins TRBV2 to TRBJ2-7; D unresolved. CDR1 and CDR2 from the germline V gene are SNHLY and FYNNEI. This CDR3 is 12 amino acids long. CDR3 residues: CASREGLHEQYF. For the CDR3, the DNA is TGTGCCAGCAGGGAAGGGCTCCACGAGCAGTACTTC.

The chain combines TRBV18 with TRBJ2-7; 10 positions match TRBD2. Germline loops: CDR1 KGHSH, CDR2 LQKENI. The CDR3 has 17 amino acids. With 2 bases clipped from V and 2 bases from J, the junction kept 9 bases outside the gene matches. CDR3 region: CASSPKVAGGPTYEQYF. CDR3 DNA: TGTGCCAGCTCACCAAAGGTAGCGGGAGGACCAACCTACGAGCAGTACTTC.

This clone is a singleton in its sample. The CDR3 reads CASSGGLVDTQYF. CDR3 nucleotide sequence: TGTGCCAGCAGCGGGGGACTAGTCGATACGCAGTATTTT. V usage is TRBV5-6 and J usage is TRBJ2-3; 8 bases are a match to TRBD2. V was pared by 4 bases and J by 6 bases, with 4 bases of the junction left unmatched. There are 13 residues in the CDR3. Germline CDR1 SGHDT, CDR2 YYEEEE.

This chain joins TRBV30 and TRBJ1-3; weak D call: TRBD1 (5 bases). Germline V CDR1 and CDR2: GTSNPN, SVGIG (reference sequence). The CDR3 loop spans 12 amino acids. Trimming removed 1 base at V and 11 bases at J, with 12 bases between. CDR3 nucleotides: TGTGCCTGGAGTGCCGGCCAGGGATCCATATATTTT. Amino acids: CAWSAGQGSIYF.

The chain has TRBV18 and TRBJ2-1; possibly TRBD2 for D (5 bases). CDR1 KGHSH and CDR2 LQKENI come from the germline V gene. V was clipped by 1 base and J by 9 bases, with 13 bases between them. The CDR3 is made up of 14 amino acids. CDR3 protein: CASSPRAVLSEQFF. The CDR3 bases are TGTGCCAGCTCACCACGAGCGGTTTTAAGTGAGCAGTTCTTC.

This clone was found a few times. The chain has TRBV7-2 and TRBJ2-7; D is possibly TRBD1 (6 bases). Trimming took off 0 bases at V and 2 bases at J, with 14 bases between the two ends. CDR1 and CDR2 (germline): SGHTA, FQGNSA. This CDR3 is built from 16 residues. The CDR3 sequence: CASSLALGAGTYEQYF. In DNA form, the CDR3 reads TGTGCCAGCAGCTTAGCGCTGGGGGCAGGTACCTACGAGCAGTACTTC.

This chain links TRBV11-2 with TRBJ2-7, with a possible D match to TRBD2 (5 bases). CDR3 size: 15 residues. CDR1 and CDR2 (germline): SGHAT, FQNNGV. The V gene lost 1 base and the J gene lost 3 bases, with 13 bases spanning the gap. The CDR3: CASSLGGGPYYEQYF. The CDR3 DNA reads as TGTGCCAGCAGCTTAGGAGGAGGCCCTTACTACGAGCAGTACTTC. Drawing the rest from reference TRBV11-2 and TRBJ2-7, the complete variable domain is EAGVAQSPRYKIIEKRQSVAFWCNPISGHATLYWYQQILGQGPKLLIQFQNNGVVDDSQLPKDRFSAERLKGVDSTLKIQPAKLEDSAVYLCASSLGGGPYYEQYFGPGTRLTVT.